These 31 T cell receptor beta chains share one sample of origin, sequenced in a study of blood T cell repertoires in COVID-19. Method: immunoSEQ multiplex PCR; TCRdb's copy keeps in-frame clones and lacks some. Among fewer than 150,000 clones, approximately 88% were seen once, and the ten largest hold approximately 8.1%. Source material: peripheral blood. These receptors came from a woman between 35 and 50 years old with acute or convalescent COVID-19.

The chain carries TRBV5-1 and TRBJ2-7; TRBD1 agrees at 7 bases. The CDR3 covers 13 residues. The germline V gene has CDR1 SGHRS and CDR2 YFSETQ. With V trimmed by 3 bases and J by 0 bases, 0 bases remained unmatched. CDR3 protein: CASSWTGSYEQYF. The CDR3 DNA reads as TGCGCCAGCAGCTGGACAGGCTCCTACGAGCAGTACTTC.

J is TRBJ1-3 and V is TRBV10-1; no definite D call. The CDR3 is 15 residues long. In germline, CDR1 is WNHNN, CDR2 SYGVQD (reference sequence). Trimming removed 2 bases at V and 0 bases at J, with 8 bases between. The CDR3 bases are TGCGCCAGCAGTGAGGGCACCAACTCTGGAAACACCATATATTTT. Translating gives CASSEGTNSGNTIYF.

This rearrangement joins TRBV3-1 (or the pseudogene TRBV3-2) to TRBJ1-1, with D perhaps TRBD1 (5 bases). Germline V gene sequence: CDR1 LGHDT, CDR2 YNNKEL (reference sequence). The CDR3 loop spans 13 amino acids. V was clipped by 3 bases and J by 3 bases, with 8 bases between them. CDR3 protein: CASSQLQDTEAFF. The CDR3 DNA follows: TGTGCCAGCAGCCAGTTACAGGACACTGAAGCTTTCTTT.

V gene TRBV5-4 combines with J gene TRBJ1-3, with D tentatively TRBD1 (5 bases). The germline gives CDR1 SGHNT, CDR2 YYREEE (reference sequence). CDR3 length: 14 amino acids. The V end lost 6 bases, the J end lost 0 bases, and 10 bases lay between the germline ends. CDR3 sequence (DNA): TGTGCCAGCACGGACACCCGCTCTGGAAACACCATATATTTT. Its translation: CASTDTRSGNTIYF.

The chain employs TRBV7-2 and TRBJ1-2; the match to TRBD1 covers 7 bases. The CDR3 extends over 14 amino acids. The germline gives CDR1 SGHTA, CDR2 FQGNSA. With V trimmed by 1 base and J by 2 bases, 1 base remained unmatched. The CDR3 DNA reads TGTGCCAGCAGCTTAGTACAGGGGAACTATGGCTACACCTTC. Amino acids: CASSLVQGNYGYTF.

This chain uses TRBV6-1 with TRBJ1-2; D is ambiguous. Germline CDR1 and CDR2: MNHNS and SASEGT. V lost 2 bases and J lost 2, with 3 bases in between. The CDR3 spans 12 residues. The CDR3 DNA is TGTGCCAGCAGTGAATTAAACTATGGCTACACCTTC. Translating gives CASSELNYGYTF.

This clone showed up just once. The chain has TRBV29-1 and TRBJ2-3, with a possible D match to TRBD2 (5 bases). The length of the CDR3 is 16 residues. Trimming removed 1 base at V and 0 bases at J, with 14 bases between. The germline V gene encodes CDR1 SQVTM and CDR2 ANQGSEA. Here the CDR3 DNA reads TGCAGCGTTGAAGGGGTCTTCGGGGTCAGCACAGATACGCAGTATTTT. It codes for CSVEGVFGVSTDTQYF.

J is TRBJ1-3 and V is TRBV4-3, with D uncertain. CDR3 length equals 14 residues. Germline assignment: CDR1 LGHNA and CDR2 YSLEER. V gave up 8 bases and J gave up 1 base, with 12 bases separating them. CDR3 loop: CASSLIRSGNTIYF. CDR3 DNA: TGCGCCAGCTCCCTGATTCGGTCTGGAAACACCATATATTTT.

The chain links TRBV5-1 to TRBJ1-2, with 7 bases aligning to TRBD1. Germline loops: CDR1 SGHRS, CDR2 YFSETQ. The CDR3 consists of 14 residues. Germline trimming cut 5 bases from V and 0 bases from J; bases unmatched to any gene: 4. CDR3 protein: CASSRDSTNYGYTF. The CDR3 DNA is TGCGCCAGCAGTCGGGACAGCACTAACTATGGCTACACCTTC.

The chain links TRBV29-1 to TRBJ2-3; D uncertain. V lost 4 bases to trimming and J lost 0 bases, with 11 bases between them. CDR3 length: 14 residues. Germline-derived CDR1 and CDR2 are SQVTM and ANQGSEA. CDR3 in amino acids: CSVVVSPSTDTQYF. The CDR3 DNA reads TGCAGCGTTGTGGTTAGCCCTAGCACAGATACGCAGTATTTT.

The J gene is TRBJ2-5, the V gene TRBV6-6; TRBD1 agrees at 7 bases. In germline, CDR1 is MNHNY, CDR2 SVGAGI (reference sequence). The ends lost 0 bases at V and 5 bases at J; junction bases unmatched: 6. This CDR3 contains 15 residues. CDR3 nucleotides: TGTGCCAGCAGTTACTCCCGAGGGACAGTGGAGACCCAGTACTTC. This translates into CASSYSRGTVETQYF.

The genes are TRBV5-1 and TRBJ2-7, with 8 bases identical to TRBD2. V gave up 4 bases and J gave up 3 bases; unmatched junction bases: 3. Germline V gives CDR1 SGHRS, CDR2 YFSETQ. The CDR3 contains 13 residues. CDR3: CASSREGSYEQYF. The CDR3 DNA reads TGCGCCAGCAGCCGGGAGGGGAGCTACGAGCAGTACTTC.

The chain employs TRBV7-2 and TRBJ1-1; D not certain. The germline V and J ends were trimmed by 7 bases and 0 bases, with 9 bases remaining between them. This CDR3 contains 13 residues. Germline V gives CDR1 SGHTA, CDR2 FQGNSA. CDR3 loop: CASTLQMNTEAFF. The CDR3 bases are TGTGCCAGCACTCTACAGATGAACACTGAAGCTTTCTTT.

The genes are TRBV10-1 and TRBJ2-1; D might be TRBD2 (6 bases). This CDR3 is 11 amino acids long. V lost 6 bases to trimming and J lost 9 bases, with 9 bases between them. Germline lookup yields CDR1 WNHNN and CDR2 SYGVQD (reference sequence). For the CDR3, the DNA is TGCGCCAGCAGCCCCGGGGGTGAGCAGTTCTTC. Translation: CASSPGGEQFF.

In DNA form, the CDR3 reads TGTGCCAGCAGTCGGGACAGGGTATCCACTGAAGCTTTCTTT. Encoded protein: CASSRDRVSTEAFF. The chain is built from TRBV6-5 and TRBJ1-1, with TRBD1 matching over 9 bases. Germline loops: CDR1 MNHEY, CDR2 SVGAGI. Germline trimming cut 5 bases from V and 4 bases from J; bases unmatched to any gene: 5. This CDR3 spans 14 amino acids.

The chain joins TRBV3-1 (or the pseudogene TRBV3-2) to TRBJ1-1; possible D gene TRBD1, 5 bases. This CDR3 contains 13 residues. The V gene's germline CDR1 is LGHDT and CDR2 YNNKEL (reference sequence). V lost 3 bases to trimming and J lost 6 bases, with 11 bases between them. This CDR3 reads CASSQGGRPEAFF. The CDR3 DNA reads TGTGCCAGCAGCCAGGGGGGTCGCCCTGAAGCTTTCTTT.

The chain is built from TRBV2 and TRBJ2-1; 7 bases are shared with TRBD2. The CDR3 is 11 amino acids. Germline values: CDR1 SNHLY, CDR2 FYNNEI. Unmatched junction bases numbered 5, after V lost 3 bases and J lost 15 bases. CDR3 sequence (DNA): TGTGCCAGCAGTGAGGAGAGGGAGGGGTTCTTC. Its translation is CASSEEREGFF.

For this clone: The CDR3 carries no conserved terminal phenylalanine or tryptophan, so it likely arises from a read error. The DNA is left out, because the CDR3 cannot be placed on it with certainty; the CDR3 is given as TCRdb lists it. The rearrangement links TRBV6-5 to TRBJ1-4; the listed D gene, TRBD1, was not tested against the DNA. Looked up from germline, CDR1 is MNHEY and CDR2 is SVGAGI. The CDR3 totals 15 residues, both ends included. The CDR3 sequence: CASSYAPSSGTGIVI.

V gene TRBV5-6 combines with J gene TRBJ1-1; TRBD1 is a possible D gene (6 bases). The V end lost 4 bases, the J end lost 6 bases, and 19 bases lay between the germline ends. The CDR3 totals 15 residues. The germline V gene encodes CDR1 SGHDT and CDR2 YYEEEE. CDR3 loop: CASSRGGSSWSEAFF. The CDR3 DNA reads as TGTGCCAGCAGCCGGGGGGGCAGTAGTTGGTCTGAAGCTTTCTTT. Complete variable domain (other parts from reference TRBV5-6 and TRBJ1-1): DAGVTQSPTHLIKTRGQQVTLRCSPKSGHDTVSWYQQALGQGPQFIFQYYEEEERQRGNFPDRFSGHQFPNYSSELNVNALLLGDSALYLCASSRGGSSWSEAFFGQGTRLTVV.

The chain recombines TRBV3-1 (or the pseudogene TRBV3-2) with TRBJ1-1, with 8 bases that match TRBD1. Trimming at V came to 4 bases and at J to 6 bases, leaving 10 bases not matched to a gene. The CDR3 contains 15 residues. Per germline, CDR1 LGHDT and CDR2 YNNKEL (reference sequence). The DNA for the CDR3 is TGTGCCAGCAGCCCATTCGGGACAGGTGTCGCTGAAGCTTTCTTT. Protein: CASSPFGTGVAEAFF.

This chain connects TRBV7-2 to TRBJ1-4, with unresolved D. Trimming stripped 5 bases from V and 5 bases from J, with 9 bases between. The length of the CDR3 is 13 residues. Germline CDR1 is SGHTA and CDR2 is FQGNSA. CDR3 in DNA: TGTGCCAGCAGCGCGAGCCCGAATGAAAAACTGTTTTTT. Protein product: CASSASPNEKLFF.

The chain recombines TRBV20-1 with TRBJ2-4; D unresolved. Germline V CDR1 and CDR2: DFQATT, SNEGSKA (reference sequence). The CDR3 is 11 amino acids. The ends were cut back, 7 bases at V and 7 bases at J, with 11 bases in the middle. CDR3 DNA sequence: TGCAGTGGATCTGGAGCCAACATTCAGTACTTC. As protein: CSGSGANIQYF.

CDR3 nucleotide sequence: TGTGCCAGCAGTTATCTCGCAGGTTCACCCCTCCACTTT. This codes for CASSYLAGSPLHF. This sequence joins TRBV6-2 or TRBV6-3 and TRBJ1-6; no definite D call. CDR1 and CDR2 (germline): MNHEY, SVGEGT. The V gene lost 3 bases and the J gene lost 9 bases, with 9 bases spanning the gap. The CDR3 loop spans 13 amino acids.

V is TRBV11-3 and J is TRBJ1-1, with D tentatively TRBD1 (5 bases). Trimming left V 5 bases short and J 1 base short, with 14 bases between. CDR1 is SGHNT and CDR2 is YENEEA in the germline V gene. This CDR3 is 15 amino acids long. CDR3 amino acids: CASSPGGTENTEAFF. CDR3 in DNA: TGTGCCAGCAGCCCAGGCGGGACGGAGAACACTGAAGCTTTCTTT.

The V gene is TRBV27, the J gene TRBJ2-1; 8 bases are a match to TRBD2. Germline V gives CDR1 MNHEY, CDR2 SMNVEV (reference sequence). This CDR3 contains 13 residues. Trimming took 3 bases from V and 14 from J; bases not matched to a gene: 9. The CDR3 here is CASSFAGTRREFF. CDR3 DNA sequence: TGTGCCAGCAGTTTTGCCGGGACTAGGAGGGAGTTCTTC.

The chain's CDR3 is CASSKTGASYEQYF. The DNA of the CDR3 is TGTGCCAGCAGCAAAACAGGGGCCTCCTACGAGCAGTACTTC. This chain connects TRBV7-9 to TRBJ2-7, with 7 bases fitting TRBD1. V shed 5 bases and J 0 bases; nucleotides not matched to a gene: 4. The V gene's germline CDR1 is SEHNR and CDR2 FQNEAQ (reference sequence). The CDR3 is 14 residues long.

The chain joins TRBV7-9 to TRBJ2-1, with D maybe TRBD2 (7 bases). This CDR3 region has 17 residues. The V end was cut by 4 bases, the J end by 3 bases, with 19 bases between. CDR1 SEHNR and CDR2 FQNEAQ come from the germline V gene (reference sequence). The CDR3: CASSSRGRGGIYNEQFF. CDR3 DNA sequence: TGTGCCAGCAGCTCCCGGGGGAGGGGGGGCATCTACAATGAGCAGTTCTTC.

V is TRBV7-2 and J is TRBJ2-1; 13 nucleotides line up with TRBD2. Germline V gene data show CDR1 as SGHTA and CDR2 as FQGNSA. J was trimmed by 0 bases and V by 1 base; bases with no gene match: 6. This CDR3 spans 19 amino acids. The CDR3 is CASSLVALAGGPSYNEQFF. The CDR3 DNA follows: TGTGCCAGCAGCTTAGTGGCACTAGCGGGGGGGCCCTCCTACAATGAGCAGTTCTTC.

CDR3 sequence (DNA): TGTGCCAGCCGTAAAGGGGGATATGGCTACACCTTC. Protein sequence: CASRKGGYGYTF. The genes are TRBV7-9 and TRBJ1-2; tentative D call: TRBD1 (6 bases). Trimming cost V 8 bases and J 5 bases, with 12 bases left between them. CDR3 length: 12 amino acids. Germline assignment: CDR1 SEHNR and CDR2 FQNEAQ (reference sequence).

The rearrangement links TRBV5-1 to TRBJ1-1; the D gene is possibly TRBD1 (6 bases). Germline V gene sequence: CDR1 SGHRS, CDR2 YFSETQ. The ends were cut back, 3 bases at V and 1 base at J, with 19 bases in the middle. This CDR3 has 17 residues. The CDR3 DNA reads TGCGCCAGCAGCTCCCCTCCAACAGGGAGGGGGAACACTGAAGCTTTCTTT. Its translation: CASSSPPTGRGNTEAFF. Full variable domain (missing parts from reference TRBV5-1 and TRBJ1-1): KAGVTQTPRYLIKTRGQQVTLSCSPISGHRSVSWYQQTPGQGLQFLFEYFSETQRNKGNFPGRFSGRQFSNSRSEMNVSTLELGDSALYLCASSSPPTGRGNTEAFFGQGTRLTVV.

The chain carries TRBV9 and TRBJ2-7, with 8 nucleotides matching TRBD1. The germline V gene encodes CDR1 SGDLS and CDR2 YYNGEE. Trimming took 5 bases from V and 6 from J; bases not matched to a gene: 4. The CDR3 is 12 amino acids. CDR3 amino acids: CASRGQGGEQYF. The CDR3 nucleotides are TGTGCCAGCAGAGGACAGGGTGGCGAGCAGTACTTC.